The following is a T cell receptor (beta chain) sequence with its context. Its antigen is still unknown. The junction and the germline gene differ at one end; a read error may be behind it. The data stem from a study of T cells in Graves' hyperthyroidism and ophthalmopathy. At the level of the study: Peripheral blood specimens were obtained at initial diagnosis, prior to any treatment.

Regarding the study as a whole: Most thyroid-expanded clonotypes above 0.001 were also found in blood. By a 13 V-J model, ophthalmopathy was set apart from stable hyperthyroidism.

The CDR3 regions of TCR beta were amplified from RNA transcripts. An initial round of RT-PCR targeting the TCR CDR3 relied on the HTBI primer set. One entry per CDR3 protein, called by TCRdb with MiXCR from the multiplex PCR reads. The repertoire consists of 250,000 to 350,000 distinct CDR3 sequences, with 20% to 25% occurring once and the leading ten covering about 60%. CDR1 SGHAT and CDR2 FQNNGV come from the germline V gene. CDR3 length: 14 amino acids. Orbital computed tomography, thyroid ultrasound, serum thyroxine and TRAb, and clinical symptoms together informed the diagnoses. The sequenced material came from blood. The receptor's source is a man aged 25 to 40 with Graves' ophthalmopathy. The chain links TRBV11-2 to TRBJ2-1, with D possibly TRBD1 on 6 matching bases. The CDR3 sequence: CASSQDTGNNEQFF. The CDR3 DNA sequence: TGCGCCAGCAGCCAAGATACAGGGAACAATGAGCAGTTCTTC.